Reported below is one T cell receptor beta chain. Its specificity is not known. The source of the sample is a study of T cell responses to AZD1222 COVID-19 vaccine. Whole-study results and caveats: Nearly half of spike-specific TCRs reportedly target unmutated variant regions.

Germline V lookup: CDR1 KGHDR, CDR2 SFDVKD. This CDR3 has 17 amino acids. V was clipped by 4 bases and J by 0 bases, with 14 bases between them. Only in-frame clones appear in the TCRdb table, and some are missing; sequencing was by immunoSEQ multiplex PCR. The sample holds about 92,000 clones, roughly nine tenths seen once. The rearrangement links TRBV24-1 to TRBJ1-4, with D tentatively TRBD1 (6 bases). The TCR originated in an adult in good health. Sequencing used peripheral blood, obtained on day 0 of AZD1222 vaccination. The CDR3 nucleotides are TGTGCCACCAGTGACCCAACAGGGTCTGCAACTAATGAAAAACTGTTTTTT. It translates to CATSDPTGSATNEKLFF.